This T cell receptor beta chain was captured in a study of Tregs in tolerant kidney transplant recipients (dated by TCRdb to between 2018 and 2021). Some background on the complete study: The transplants used related donors with nonmyeloablative bone marrow transplantation, and mixed chimerism in the human trials was transient. The study used TCRbeta sequencing to identify donor-specific regulatory T cells before combined kidney and bone marrow transplantation, then tracked those cells after transplant.

This specimen's time point label, per the study, means: blood sample drawn before combined kidney and bone marrow transplant. Unstimulated Tregs (CD4+CD25+CD127-), CD4+ non-Tregs (CD4+CD25-), CD4 and CD8 cells were FACS-sorted from thawed PBMCs. Before Treg sorting, thawed PBMCs were rested overnight at 37°C with approximately 210 IU/ml IL-2. The patients were a few recipients of combined kidney and bone marrow transplants from the ITN036ST trial, and samples were available only from these trial subjects. Healthy control blood was processed to PBMCs with a Ficoll density gradient and then cryopreserved, whereas patient PBMCs were collected both before and after transplant. Broader findings and caveats from the paper: The study was limited by small patient numbers, and the findings need validation in larger populations and under other immunosuppression protocols. Expanding Tregs with activated donor B cells appeared to identify the most biologically relevant and donor-specific TCRbeta repertoire. For some patients the PCR primers changed over time, which made it impossible to compare the samples from those patients at the nucleotide level. Donor-specific Treg expansion was found to exceed global Treg expansion in tolerant patients, suggesting antigen-driven rather than nonspecific expansion. Biological reproducibility was not directly addressed, though technical replication error appeared minimal.

For TCRbeta CDR3 sequencing, genomic DNA was extracted from sorted cells using the QIAGEN DNeasy Blood and Tissue Kit. Through immunoSEQ, high-throughput TCRbeta CDR3 sequencing was done commercially, including PCR amplification with internal controls and bias correction. The authors' analysis ran thus. Unique productive TCRbeta sequences were defined by CDR3 nucleotide sequence when primers matched and otherwise by CDR3 amino acid sequence together with Vbeta and Jbeta genes. To correct for sorting error, sequences found in more than one sorted population at a frequency ratio of 2:1 or less were discarded, and the remaining shared sequences were assigned to the population with the higher frequency. Sequences were defined as donor-reactive when expanded at least 5-fold in CFSE-low cells versus unstimulated cells and present at a frequency of at least 0.01% in CFSE-low cells. Jensen-Shannon divergence calculated on the top 100 TCRbeta sequences ranked by frequency was used to measure repertoire divergence. For samples with multiple sequencing runs, sorting error was corrected in each run separately before the runs were combined. Held by TCRdb, this immuneACCESS table contains in-frame sequences only and omits some clones. Under half of the omission traces to an unresolved V gene where checked; the cause of the rest is unknown. Clone size and the V and J calls come from that table; the DNA yielded D and trimming. The sample data list 70,000 to 95,000 clones, and around 93% of these were observed just once. The ten largest clones capture about 0.36% of the sample.

There are 15 amino acids in the CDR3, from cysteine to phenylalanine inclusive. Only the CDR3 part of the read is kept: 45 bases, read in frame from the first base. Trimming leaves V shorter by 7 bases and J shorter by 0 bases, with the junction holding 3 bases beyond the gene matches. Sequences SEHNR (CDR1) and FQNEAQ (CDR2) are obtained from the germline V gene (reference sequence). Worth noting for this clone: The target of this receptor is not known. Base quality data are lacking; no much larger clone is found one base away.

This receptor was taken from a human donor who received a combined kidney and bone marrow transplant. This specimen consisted of Tregs from blood, obtained before the transplant. Recombination joined TRBV7-9 with TRBJ1-4; 9 bases in between match TRBD1. CDR3 reads: CASTGQGSTNEKLFF. The DNA is as follows: TGTGCCAGCACGGGACAGGGTTCAACTAATGAAAAACTGTTTTTT.